This T cell receptor beta chain was profiled in a study of early T cells in non-severe SARS-CoV-2 infection. The study, taken as a whole, reports: Database matching using VDJdb favored anti-spike CD8 responses, with private and CD4 specificities left missing.

As to this clonotype: Antigen unknown.

In TCRdb, the 5' RACE reads were re-called with MiXCR into one record per CDR3 protein. The sample contains 40,000 to 50,000 distinct CDR3 sequences, around 6.9% of which appear only once. The CDR3 runs 16 residues. The sample consisted of whole blood. This clonotype was sampled from an adult who was a healthcare worker with PCR-confirmed SARS-CoV-2 infection or an uninfected control (not recorded which). The rearrangement links TRBV21-1 to TRBJ1-6. TRBV21-1 is a pseudogene locus. DNA for the CDR3: TGTGCCAGCAGCAAGGGGAGGGCTGAAACACATTCACCCCTCCACTTT. Amino acid sequence: CASSKGRAETHSPLHF.